The present T cell receptor (beta chain) was sequenced within a study of T cells in Graves' hyperthyroidism and ophthalmopathy. Across the whole study: Staff took peripheral blood when the initial diagnosis was made, before any treatment began.

General study findings and limits: Blood shared most expanded thyroid clonotypes above 0.001.

Amplified TCR beta CDR3 regions came from RNA transcripts. Primed by the HTBI set, a first-round RT-PCR was run on the TCR CDR3. MiXCR, run by TCRdb on the multiplex PCR reads, gives a single entry per CDR3 protein. This table has about 400,000 distinct CDR3 sequences, more than 12% appearing once. Any patient presenting with uncontrolled infection, other autoimmune disease, pregnancy or lactation was left out. The PBMCs were sourced from fresh peripheral blood (about 10 ml). This clonotype was recorded at least ten times. Its antigen remains unknown. The V gene's germline CDR1 is SGHAT and CDR2 FQNNGV. With 5 bases clipped from V and 6 bases from J, the junction kept 7 bases outside the gene matches. The CDR3 length is 15 residues.

The receptor comes from a man aged 45-60 years with Graves' ophthalmopathy. Material for sequencing was blood. The rearrangement links TRBV11-2 to TRBJ1-6, with 7 bases that match TRBD1. The CDR3 DNA is TGTGCCAGCAGCCAATACAGGGGCGGTAATTCACCCCTCCACTTT. This codes for CASSQYRGGNSPLHF.